The 2 T cell receptor beta chains below come from one sample, sequenced in a study of blood T cell repertoires in COVID-19. The data were produced by immunoSEQ multiplex PCR, yet TCRdb's version contains in-frame clones alone and is incomplete. The data show 400,000 or so clones, over 75% seen once. Sequencing was performed on PBMCs or T cells enriched from blood (not recorded which). All receptors come from a man between 35 and 55 years old in a cohort exposed to, infected with or recovered from COVID-19 (not recorded which).

The count of this clone is one. The chain carries TRBV6-1 and TRBJ1-2; D not resolved. Germline V CDR1 and CDR2: MNHNS, SASEGT. Deletions cut 1 base from V and 3 bases from J, with 9 bases between. This CDR3 comprises 14 residues. In nucleotides, the CDR3 is TGTGCCAGCAGTGAAGTTGGCAGATACTATGGCTACACCTTC. Amino acids: CASSEVGRYYGYTF.

This chain connects TRBV7-9 to TRBJ2-5, with D perhaps matching TRBD2 (6 bases). Per the germline V gene, CDR1 is SEHNR and CDR2 is FQNEAQ (reference sequence). V lost 9 bases and J lost 1, with 15 bases in between. This CDR3 spans 14 amino acids. The CDR3 loop reads CASITRGSQETQYF. Written as DNA, the CDR3 is TGTGCCAGTATAACGCGGGGATCCCAAGAGACCCAGTACTTC.